This T cell receptor (beta chain) was captured by sequencing in a study of T cells in localized non-small cell lung cancer. V shed 1 base, J shed 1 base, and the junction held 7 bases outside the gene matches. Looked up from germline, CDR1 is MNHNS and CDR2 is SASEGT. The CDR3 totals 17 residues. The repertoire was sequenced with immunoSEQ multiplex PCR; TCRdb's copy has only in-frame clones and lacks some. The sample yields 48,000 or so clones, approximately 77% seen once. The chain employs TRBV6-1 and TRBJ2-5, with TRBD2 identical over 9 bases. This clonotype was obtained from a man between 40 and 70 years old with stage I squamous cell lung carcinoma. The material sequenced was peripheral blood, taken before any cancer treatment. The CDR3 DNA sequence: TGTGCCAGCAGTGAAGAATTAGCGGGGGCCTTCCAAGAGACCCAGTACTTC. The encoded protein is CASSEELAGAFQETQYF.